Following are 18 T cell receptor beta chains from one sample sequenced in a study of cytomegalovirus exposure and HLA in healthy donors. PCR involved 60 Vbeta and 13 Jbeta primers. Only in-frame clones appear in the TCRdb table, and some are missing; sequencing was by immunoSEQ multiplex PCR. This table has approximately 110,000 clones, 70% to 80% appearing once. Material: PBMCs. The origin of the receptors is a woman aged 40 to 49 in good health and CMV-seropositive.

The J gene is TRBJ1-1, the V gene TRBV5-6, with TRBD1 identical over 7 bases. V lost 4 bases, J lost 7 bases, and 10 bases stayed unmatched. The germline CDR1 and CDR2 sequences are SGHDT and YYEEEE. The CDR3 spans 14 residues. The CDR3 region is CASSLLGTANEAFF. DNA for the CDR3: TGTGCCAGCAGCCTACTCGGGACAGCCAATGAAGCTTTCTTT.

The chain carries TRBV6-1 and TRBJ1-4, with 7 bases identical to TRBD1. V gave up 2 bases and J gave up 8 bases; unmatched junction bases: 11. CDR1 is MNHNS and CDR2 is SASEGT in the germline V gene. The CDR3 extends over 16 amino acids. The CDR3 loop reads CASSEFQKGAREKLFF. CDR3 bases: TGTGCCAGCAGTGAATTCCAAAAGGGGGCGCGAGAAAAACTGTTTTTT.

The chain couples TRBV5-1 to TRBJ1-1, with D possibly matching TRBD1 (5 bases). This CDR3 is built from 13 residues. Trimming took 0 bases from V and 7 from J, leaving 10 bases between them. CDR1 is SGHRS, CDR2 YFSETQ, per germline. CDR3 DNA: TGCGCCAGCAGCTTGGGGAGCACAGGTGAAGCTTTCTTT. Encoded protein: CASSLGSTGEAFF.

CDR3 nucleotide sequence: TGCGCCAGCGGGGCAGGGGCCCACTCTGGGGCCAACGTCCTGACTTTC. Translating gives CASGAGAHSGANVLTF. This chain links TRBV5-1 with TRBJ2-6; D is possibly TRBD1 (6 bases). CDR1 is SGHRS and CDR2 is YFSETQ in the germline V gene. This CDR3 spans 16 amino acids. V was trimmed by 7 bases and J by 0 bases, leaving 14 bases between them.

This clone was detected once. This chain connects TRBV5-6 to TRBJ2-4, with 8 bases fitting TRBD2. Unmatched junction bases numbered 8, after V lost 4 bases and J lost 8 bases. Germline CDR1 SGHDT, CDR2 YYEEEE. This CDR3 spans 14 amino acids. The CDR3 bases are TGTGCCAGCAGCGCCACAGGGCGGGAGGACATTCAGTACTTC. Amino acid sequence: CASSATGREDIQYF.

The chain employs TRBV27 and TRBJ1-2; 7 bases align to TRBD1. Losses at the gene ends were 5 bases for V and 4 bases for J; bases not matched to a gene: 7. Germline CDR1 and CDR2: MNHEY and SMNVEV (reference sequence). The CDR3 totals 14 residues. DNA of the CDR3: TGTGCCAGCAGTGCGGACAGGCGATCCTATGGCTACACCTTC. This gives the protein CASSADRRSYGYTF.

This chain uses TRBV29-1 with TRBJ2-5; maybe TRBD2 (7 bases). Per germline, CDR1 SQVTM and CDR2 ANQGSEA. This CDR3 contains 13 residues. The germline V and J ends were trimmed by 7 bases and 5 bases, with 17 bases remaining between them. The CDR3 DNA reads TGCAGCGGGGCGTTCAGGGGAGGGGAGACCCAGTACTTC. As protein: CSGAFRGGETQYF.

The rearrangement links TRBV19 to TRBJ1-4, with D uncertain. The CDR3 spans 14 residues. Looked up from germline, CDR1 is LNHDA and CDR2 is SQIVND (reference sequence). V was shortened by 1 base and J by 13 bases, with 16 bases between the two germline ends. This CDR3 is CASSIGVRVTLLFF. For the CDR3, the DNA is TGTGCCAGTAGTATAGGAGTCCGGGTAACTCTACTGTTTTTT.

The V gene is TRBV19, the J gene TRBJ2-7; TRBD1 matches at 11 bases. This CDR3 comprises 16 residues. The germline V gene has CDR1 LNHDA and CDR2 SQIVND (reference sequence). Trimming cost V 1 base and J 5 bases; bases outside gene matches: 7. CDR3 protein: CASSIGTGGAYDEQYF. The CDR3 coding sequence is TGTGCCAGTAGTATAGGGACAGGGGGCGCTTACGACGAGCAGTACTTC.

In DNA, the CDR3 is TGTGCCAGCAGCTTAGACGGTTCACGGGTTAATGAAAAACTGTTTTTT. Amino acid sequence: CASSLDGSRVNEKLFF. The chain joins TRBV7-6 to TRBJ1-4; D call uncertain. The CDR3 spans 16 residues. From germline, CDR1 is SGHVS and CDR2 FNYEAQ. The V gene lost 1 base and the J gene lost 4 bases, with 13 bases spanning the gap.

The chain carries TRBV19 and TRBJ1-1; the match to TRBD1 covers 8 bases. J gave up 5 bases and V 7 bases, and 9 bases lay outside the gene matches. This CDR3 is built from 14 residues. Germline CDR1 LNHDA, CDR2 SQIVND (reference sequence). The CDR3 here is CASIKTGAGTEAFF. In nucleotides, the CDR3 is TGTGCCAGTATTAAGACAGGGGCGGGGACTGAAGCTTTCTTT.

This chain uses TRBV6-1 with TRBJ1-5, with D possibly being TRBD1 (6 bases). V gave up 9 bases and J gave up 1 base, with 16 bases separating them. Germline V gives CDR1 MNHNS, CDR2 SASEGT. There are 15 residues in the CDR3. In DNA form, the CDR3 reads TGTGCCAGTCGACAGGACCTGAGAAGCAATCAGCCCCAGCATTTT. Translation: CASRQDLRSNQPQHF.

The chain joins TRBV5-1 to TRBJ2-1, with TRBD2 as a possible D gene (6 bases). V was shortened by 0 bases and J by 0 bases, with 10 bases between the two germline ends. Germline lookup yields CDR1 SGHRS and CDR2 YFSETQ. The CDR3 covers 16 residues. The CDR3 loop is CASSLGLAFSYNEQFF. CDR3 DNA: TGCGCCAGCAGCTTGGGCCTAGCGTTCTCCTACAATGAGCAGTTCTTC.

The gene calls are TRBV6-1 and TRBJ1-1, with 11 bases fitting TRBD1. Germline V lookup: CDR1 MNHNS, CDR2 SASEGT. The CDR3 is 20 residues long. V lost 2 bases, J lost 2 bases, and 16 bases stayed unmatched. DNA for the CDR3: TGTGCCAGCAGTGAATTTCGATCCTCCGGGACAGGGGGTCCCAACACTGAAGCTTTCTTT. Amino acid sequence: CASSEFRSSGTGGPNTEAFF.

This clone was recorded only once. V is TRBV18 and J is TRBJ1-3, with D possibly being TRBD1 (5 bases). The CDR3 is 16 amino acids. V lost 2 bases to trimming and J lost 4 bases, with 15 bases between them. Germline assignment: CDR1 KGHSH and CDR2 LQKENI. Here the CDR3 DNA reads TGTGCCAGCTCACCAAAGGCCTCAGGGTACGGAAACACCATATATTTT. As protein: CASSPKASGYGNTIYF.

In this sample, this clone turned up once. CDR3 protein: CASSYSYSGANVLTF. The CDR3 DNA is TGTGCCAGCAGTTACTCGTACTCTGGGGCCAACGTCCTGACTTTC. The V gene is TRBV6-5, the J gene TRBJ2-6; no clear D gene. This CDR3 has 15 amino acids. CDR1 and CDR2 from the germline V gene are MNHEY and SVGAGI. Trimming left V 0 bases short and J 0 bases short, with 3 bases between.

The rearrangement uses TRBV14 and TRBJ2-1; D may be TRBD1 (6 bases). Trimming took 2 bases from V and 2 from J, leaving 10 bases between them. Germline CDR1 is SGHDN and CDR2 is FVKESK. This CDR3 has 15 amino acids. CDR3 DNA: TGTGCCAGCAGCCAACAGGGGCATCCCTACAATGAGCAGTTCTTC. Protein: CASSQQGHPYNEQFF.

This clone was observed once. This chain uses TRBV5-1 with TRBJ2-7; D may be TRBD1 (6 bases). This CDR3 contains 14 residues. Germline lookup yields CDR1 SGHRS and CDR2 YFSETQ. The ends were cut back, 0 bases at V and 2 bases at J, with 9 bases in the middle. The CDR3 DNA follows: TGCGCCAGCAGCTTGGGAGACAGGCCCTACGAGCAGTACTTC. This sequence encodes CASSLGDRPYEQYF.